The clone carrying this T cell receptor (beta chain) was seen just once. Trimming took off 0 bases at V and 4 bases at J, with 19 bases between the two ends. CDR3 length: 16 amino acids. Germline V CDR1 and CDR2: DFQATT, SNEGSKA (reference sequence). TCRdb reprocessed the RT-PCR reads with MiXCR, giving one entry per CDR3 protein. The sample shows about 680,000 distinct CDR3 sequences, approximately 15% of them seen only once. The sample comprised memory CD4+ T cells from blood. V is TRBV20-1 and J is TRBJ2-7; tentative D call: TRBD1 (6 bases). The TCR was taken from a female donor in good health, serving as a healthy control. As DNA, the CDR3 is TGCAGTGCTAGAGATAAGTACAGGGTAGTAATGTACGAGCAGTACTTC. As protein: CSARDKYRVVMYEQYF.